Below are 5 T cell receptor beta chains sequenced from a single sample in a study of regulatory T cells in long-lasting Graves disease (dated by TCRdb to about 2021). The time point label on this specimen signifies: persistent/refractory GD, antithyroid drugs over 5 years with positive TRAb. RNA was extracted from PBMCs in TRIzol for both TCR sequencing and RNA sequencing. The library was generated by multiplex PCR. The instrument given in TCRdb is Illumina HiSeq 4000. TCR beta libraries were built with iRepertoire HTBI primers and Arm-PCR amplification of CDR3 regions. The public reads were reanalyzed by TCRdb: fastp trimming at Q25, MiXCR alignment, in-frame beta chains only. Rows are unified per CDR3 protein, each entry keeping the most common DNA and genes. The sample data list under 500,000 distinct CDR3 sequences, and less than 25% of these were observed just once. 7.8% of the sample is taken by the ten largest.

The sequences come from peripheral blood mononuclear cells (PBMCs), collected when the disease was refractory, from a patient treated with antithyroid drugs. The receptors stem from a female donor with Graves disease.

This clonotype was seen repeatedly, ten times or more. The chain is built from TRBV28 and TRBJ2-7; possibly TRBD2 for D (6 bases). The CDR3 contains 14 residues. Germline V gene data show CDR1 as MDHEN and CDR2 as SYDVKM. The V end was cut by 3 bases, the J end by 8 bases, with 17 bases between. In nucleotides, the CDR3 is TGTGCCAGCAGTTTTGGGACTTCCTTCGCCAAGCAGTACTTC. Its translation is CASSFGTSFAKQYF. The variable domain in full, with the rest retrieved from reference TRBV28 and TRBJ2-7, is DVKVTQSSRYLVKRTGEKVFLECVQDMDHENMFWYRQDPGLGLRLIYFSYDVKMKEKGDIPEGYSVSREKKERFSLILESASTNQTSMYLCASSFGTSFAKQYFGPGTRLTVT.

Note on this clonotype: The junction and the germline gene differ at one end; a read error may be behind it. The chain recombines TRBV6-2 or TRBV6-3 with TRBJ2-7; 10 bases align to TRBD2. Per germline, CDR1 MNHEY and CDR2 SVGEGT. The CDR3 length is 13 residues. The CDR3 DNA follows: TGTGCCTGCAGGGTAGCGGGAGGCCGCGAGCAGTACTTC. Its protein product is CACRVAGGREQYF.

The CDR3 DNA sequence: TGTGCCATCAGAAGGGGGGTAAATTCCGAGCAGTACTTC. Translating it yields CAIRRGVNSEQYF. The rearrangement joins TRBV6-1 to TRBJ2-4; perhaps D is TRBD1 or TRBD2 (6 bases each). The J call may be wrong; the DNA end is better matched by TRBJ2-7. CDR3 length: 13 residues. Germline CDR1 is MNHNS and CDR2 is SASEGT.

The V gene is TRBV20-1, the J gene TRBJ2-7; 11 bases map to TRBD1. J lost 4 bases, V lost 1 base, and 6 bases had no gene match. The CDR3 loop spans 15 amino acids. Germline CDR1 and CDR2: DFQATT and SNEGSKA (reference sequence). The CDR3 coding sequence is TGCAGTGCTAGAGGTCGCGGGACAGGGGGTTACGAGCAGTACTTC. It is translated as CSARGRGTGGYEQYF.

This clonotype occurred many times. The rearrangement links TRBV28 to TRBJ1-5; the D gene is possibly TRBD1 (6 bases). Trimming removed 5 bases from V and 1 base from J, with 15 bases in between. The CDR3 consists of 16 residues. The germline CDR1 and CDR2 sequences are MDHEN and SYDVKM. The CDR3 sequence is CASSATTGWSNQPQHF. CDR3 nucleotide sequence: TGTGCCAGCAGTGCCACGACAGGTTGGAGCAATCAGCCCCAGCATTTT.